A selection of T cell receptor beta chains follows, all from one sample in a study of Ad26.COV2.S vaccination and SARS-CoV-2 variants. Libraries were prepared by immunoSEQ multiplex PCR; TCRdb keeps only in-frame clonotypes and omits some of them. The sample has hundreds of thousands of clones, around 87% seen once. This sample comprised peripheral blood, obtained in a trial of Ad26.COV2.S vaccine versus placebo. Every receptor here comes from a person between 18 and 59 years old who received the Ad26.COV2.S COVID-19 vaccine or a placebo. The CDR3 runs from the conserved cysteine through the conserved F or W. A D gene is named only where the DNA matches it firmly. Clone size, where shown, is once, few, many, or a class for clones that have expanded.

17	TRBJ2-6	NA	NA	TRBV3-1/TRBV3-2	CASSQGGGLSGANVLTF	TGTGCCAGCAGCCAAGGGGGGGGGCTCTCTGGGGCCAACGTCCTGACTTTC
15	TRBJ2-5	NA	NA	TRBV5-4	CASSLRAGVWETQYF	TGTGCCAGCAGCTTGAGGGCTGGGGTCTGGGAGACCCAGTACTTC
15	TRBJ2-1	NA	NA	TRBV4-1	CASSRTPLSRNEQFF	TGCGCCAGCAGCCGGACACCTTTAAGTAGGAATGAGCAGTTCTTC
14	TRBJ1-6	NA	NA	TRBV18	CASSPAPLGKTLHF	TGTGCCAGCTCACCTGCCCCTCTAGGGAAGACCCTCCACTTT
15	TRBJ2-3	TRBD1	NA	TRBV6-5	CASSYGTGSADTQYF	TGTGCCAGCAGTTACGGGACAGGGAGCGCAGATACGCAGTATTTT
15	TRBJ2-2	NA	few	TRBV7-3	CASSLTRQGTGELFF	TGTGCCAGCAGCTTAACCCGGCAGGGGACCGGGGAGCTGTTTTTT
17	TRBJ2-2	NA	NA	TRBV5-8	CASSLAFGTANTGELFF	TGTGCCAGCAGCCTGGCTTTTGGGACTGCCAACACCGGGGAGCTGTTTTTT
19	TRBJ2-2	TRBD1	NA	TRBV9	CASSVATGTGGLYTGELFF	TGTGCCAGCAGCGTAGCTACCGGGACAGGGGGCCTGTACACCGGGGAGCTGTTTTTT
11	TRBJ2-7	NA	NA	TRBV5-6	CASSLEYEQYF	TGTGCCAGCAGCTTGGAATACGAGCAGTACTTC
15	TRBJ1-3	NA	once	TRBV6-6	CASRREEYSGNTIYF	TGTGCCAGCAGGAGAGAGGAGTACTCTGGAAACACCATATATTTT
15	TRBJ2-7	TRBD2	NA	TRBV15	CATSRDPASGYEQYF	TGTGCCACCAGCAGAGATCCGGCTAGCGGCTACGAGCAGTACTTC
14	TRBJ1-2	TRBD1	NA	TRBV5-4	CASSLTQGGYGYTF	TGTGCCAGCAGCTTGACACAGGGGGGCTATGGCTACACCTTC
13	TRBJ2-2	NA	NA	TRBV28	CASIGRVTGELFF	TGTGCCAGCATCGGCAGGGTCACCGGGGAGCTGTTTTTT
13	TRBJ2-7	TRBD1	NA	TRBV15	CATSRDTGDEQYF	TGTGCCACCAGCAGAGATACAGGGGACGAGCAGTACTTC
15	TRBJ2-2	TRBD1	once	TRBV11-2	CASSTGTANTGELFF	TGTGCCAGCAGCACCGGGACAGCGAACACCGGGGAGCTGTTTTTT
14	TRBJ2-7	NA	NA	TRBV28	CASSITRAASPQYF	TGTGCCAGCAGCATAACGAGGGCAGCATCCCCGCAGTACTTC
11	TRBJ1-2	NA	NA	TRBV10-3	CAISMEGGYTF	TGTGCCATCAGTATGGAGGGCGGCTACACCTTC
16	TRBJ1-6	NA	NA	TRBV6-1	CASSEVLSSYNSPLHF	TGTGCCAGCAGTGAAGTCTTGAGCTCCTATAATTCACCCCTCCACTTT
15	TRBJ1-1	TRBD1	NA	TRBV6-5	CASRRPTGVNTEAFF	TGTGCCAGCAGACGACCGACAGGGGTGAACACTGAAGCTTTCTTT
12	TRBJ1-2	NA	NA	TRBV6-2/TRBV6-3	CASSPDAGGYTF	TGTGCCAGCAGTCCGGACGCCGGGGGCTACACCTTC
14	TRBJ1-4	NA	many	TRBV27	CASSSPNLGEKLFF	TGTGCCAGCAGTTCTCCTAATTTGGGCGAAAAACTGTTTTTT
16	TRBJ2-7	TRBD2	NA	TRBV9	CASSVDERGPTYEQYF	TGTGCCAGCAGCGTAGATGAGCGGGGTCCAACCTACGAGCAGTACTTC
12	TRBJ2-1	NA	NA	TRBV7-8	CASSPRYNEQFF	TGTGCCAGCAGCCCCAGGTACAATGAGCAGTTCTTC
17	TRBJ2-3	NA	NA	TRBV2	CASSEGPQGISTDTQYF	TGTGCCAGCAGTGAGGGACCCCAGGGAATTAGCACAGATACGCAGTATTTT
16	TRBJ2-1	TRBD2	NA	TRBV20-1	CSASEEAGGPRDEQFF	TGCAGTGCTAGTGAGGAGGCGGGAGGGCCTCGCGATGAGCAGTTCTTC
14	TRBJ1-5	TRBD1	few	TRBV2	CASRRNRGGQPQHF	TGTGCCAGCAGACGTAACAGGGGGGGTCAGCCCCAGCATTTT
12	TRBJ1-1	TRBD1	NA	TRBV2	CANLQGMTEAFF	TGTGCCAACCTACAGGGGATGACTGAAGCTTTCTTT
15	TRBJ2-1	TRBD1	once	TRBV6-5	CASSYGQGSNNEQFF	TGTGCCAGCAGTTACGGACAGGGTTCAAACAATGAGCAGTTCTTC
14	TRBJ2-1	NA	NA	TRBV19	CASRFRFSNNEQFF	TGTGCCAGTAGGTTCAGGTTCAGTAACAATGAGCAGTTCTTC
13	TRBJ2-7	NA	NA	TRBV28	CASGGGAAYEQYF	TGTGCCAGCGGGGGGGGCGCGGCCTACGAGCAGTACTTC
15	TRBJ1-5	NA	NA	TRBV5-8	CASSLIGATNQPQHF	TGTGCCAGCAGCTTGATAGGGGCTACCAATCAGCCCCAGCATTTT
13	TRBJ1-2	NA	NA	TRBV2	CASSWDINYGYTF	TGTGCCAGCAGTTGGGACATTAACTATGGCTACACCTTC
13	TRBJ1-1	NA	NA	TRBV19	CASRSQGSTEAFF	TGTGCCAGTAGAAGTCAAGGATCGACAGAAGCTTTCTTT
16	TRBJ2-2	NA	NA	TRBV5-8	CASRTGTNLNTGELFF	TGTGCCAGCAGGACGGGGACAAACCTTAACACCGGGGAGCTGTTTTTT
15	TRBJ1-2	TRBD1	NA	TRBV3-1/TRBV3-2	CASSLRDRKNYGYTF	TGTGCCAGCAGCTTAAGGGACAGGAAGAACTATGGCTACACCTTC
17	TRBJ1-6	NA	NA	TRBV5-6	CASSLEGERSYNSPLHF	TGTGCCAGCAGCTTGGAAGGGGAAAGGTCCTATAATTCACCCCTCCACTTT
16	TRBJ2-2	NA	NA	TRBV28	CASSPFRTVNTGELFF	TGTGCCAGCAGTCCCTTCAGGACAGTGAACACCGGGGAGCTGTTTTTT
11	TRBJ2-3	NA	NA	TRBV28	CASRQTDTQYF	TGTGCCAGCAGACAGACAGATACGCAGTATTTT
17	TRBJ2-1	NA	NA	TRBV15	CATSREEPGQAHNEQFF	TGTGCCACCAGCAGAGAGGAGCCGGGACAAGCCCACAATGAGCAGTTCTTC
13	TRBJ2-7	TRBD2	NA	TRBV30	CAWSGGSSYEQYF	TGTGCCTGGAGTGGCGGGAGCTCCTACGAGCAGTACTTC
15	TRBJ1-2	NA	NA	TRBV4-1	CASSQVRGINEGYTF	TGCGCCAGCAGCCAAGTTCGGGGAATAAATGAGGGCTACACCTTC
15	TRBJ1-2	TRBD1	once	TRBV29-1	CSVEATYRGDYGYTF	TGCAGCGTTGAAGCGACTTACAGGGGGGACTATGGCTACACCTTC
15	TRBJ2-5	TRBD2	NA	TRBV5-1	CASSSTTSGRETQYF	TGCGCCAGCAGCTCAACTACTAGCGGGAGGGAGACCCAGTACTTC
16	TRBJ1-4	TRBD1	NA	TRBV9	CASSVGGGSANEKLFF	TGTGCCAGCAGCGTAGGAGGGGGCAGTGCTAATGAAAAACTGTTTTTT
13	TRBJ2-7	NA	NA	TRBV6-5	CASSYGVNYEQYF	TGTGCCAGCAGTTACGGGGTGAACTACGAGCAGTACTTC
14	TRBJ1-4	NA	once	TRBV10-3	CAISVGREGEKLFF	TGTGCCATCAGTGTGGGCAGGGAAGGTGAAAAACTGTTTTTT
17	TRBJ1-4	NA	NA	TRBV30	CAWSTPLFSGTNEKLFF	TGTGCCTGGAGTACTCCGCTGTTCTCAGGAACTAATGAAAAACTGTTTTTT
13	TRBJ2-7	NA	NA	TRBV12-3/TRBV12-4	CASSLGSSYEQYF	TGTGCCAGCAGTTTGGGGTCCTCCTACGAGCAGTACTTC
16	TRBJ1-4	NA	NA	TRBV5-1	CASSVNRGDPYEKLFF	TGCGCCAGCAGCGTGAACCGGGGGGACCCCTATGAAAAACTGTTTTTT
18	TRBJ2-7	TRBD2	NA	TRBV3-1/TRBV3-2	CASSHYLLTSPIPYEQYF	TGTGCCAGCAGCCACTACCTCCTGACTAGCCCGATACCCTACGAGCAGTACTTC
14	TRBJ1-1	TRBD1	NA	TRBV7-2	CASSRDRGRPEAFF	TGTGCCAGCAGCCGGGACAGGGGGCGGCCTGAAGCTTTCTTT